These 15 T cell receptor beta chains were sequenced from one sample in a study of blood T cell repertoires in COVID-19. The repertoire was sequenced with immunoSEQ multiplex PCR; TCRdb's copy has only in-frame clones and lacks some. The table shows about 52,000 clones, with about nine tenths occurring only once. Material: peripheral blood. Receptors were obtained from a man in his 70s with acute or convalescent COVID-19.

J is TRBJ2-5 and V is TRBV7-2, with TRBD2 matching over 10 bases. The CDR3 is 16 residues long. Germline V gene data show CDR1 as SGHTA and CDR2 as FQGNSA. V shed 7 bases and J 5 bases; nucleotides not matched to a gene: 13. The CDR3, as DNA: TGTGCCAGCAAGAGGGGGGGAGCGGGAGGGCCGGAGACCCAGTACTTC. It codes for CASKRGGAGGPETQYF.

The sample holds one count of this clone. The chain is built from TRBV5-4 and TRBJ1-3, with D perhaps TRBD1 (5 bases). This CDR3 comprises 14 residues. The germline gives CDR1 SGHNT, CDR2 YYREEE (reference sequence). Trimming stripped 4 bases from V and 0 bases from J, with 8 bases between. The CDR3, as DNA: TGTGCCAGCAGCAAGGACATCTCTGGAAACACCATATATTTT. Its protein is CASSKDISGNTIYF. The whole variable domain, filled in from reference TRBV5-4 and TRBJ1-3, reads ETGVTQSPTHLIKTRGQQVTLRCSSQSGHNTVSWYQQALGQGPQFIFQYYREEENGRGNFPPRFSGLQFPNYSSELNVNALELDDSALYLCASSKDISGNTIYFGEGSWLTVV.

The chain recombines TRBV9 with TRBJ1-2; 11 bases line up with TRBD1. V shed 3 bases, J shed 14 bases, and the junction held 12 bases outside the gene matches. Per germline, CDR1 SGDLS and CDR2 YYNGEE. This CDR3 has 14 amino acids. In DNA form, the CDR3 reads TGTGCCAGCAGCGGACCGATTGGACAGGGGGCTGCGACCTTC. Its protein product is CASSGPIGQGAATF. Variable domain in full (rest from reference TRBV9 and TRBJ1-2): DSGVTQTPKHLITATGQRVTLRCSPRSGDLSVYWYQQSLDQGLQFLIQYYNGEERAKGNILERFSAQQFPDLHSELNLSSLELGDSALYFCASSGPIGQGAATFGSGTRLTVV.

CDR3 in DNA: TGTGCCAGCAGCTTAGAACTTCGGACTGAAGCTTTCTTT. This gives the protein CASSLELRTEAFF. The chain couples TRBV11-3 to TRBJ1-1; the D is unclear. The CDR3 covers 13 residues. Trimming removed 0 bases from V and 5 bases from J, with 7 bases in between. CDR1 and CDR2 from the germline V gene are SGHNT and YENEEA.

The chain combines TRBV4-1 with TRBJ1-4; no clear D gene. There are 16 residues in the CDR3. The germline V gene has CDR1 MGHRA and CDR2 YSYEKL. V was clipped by 0 bases and J by 2 bases, with 10 bases between them. The CDR3 coding sequence is TGCGCCAGCAGCCAAGATTACGGTCGCACTAATGAAAAACTGTTTTTT. It codes for CASSQDYGRTNEKLFF.

The gene calls are TRBV5-4 and TRBJ1-3; D gene unclear. In germline, CDR1 is SGHNT, CDR2 YYREEE (reference sequence). V gave up 2 bases and J gave up 0 bases, with 12 bases separating them. The CDR3 consists of 16 residues. The CDR3 DNA follows: TGTGCCAGCAGCTTCGGCGGATTCGGCTCTGGAAACACCATATATTTT. Its translation: CASSFGGFGSGNTIYF.

The J gene is TRBJ1-5, the V gene TRBV4-3; D gene uncertain. Deletions cut 0 bases from V and 7 bases from J, with 13 bases between. Per germline, CDR1 LGHNA and CDR2 YSLEER. This CDR3 is built from 15 residues. CDR3 residues: CASSQDYLVTQPQHF. DNA for the CDR3: TGCGCCAGCAGCCAAGATTACTTGGTTACCCAGCCCCAGCATTTT.

This chain joins TRBV20-1 and TRBJ2-1; possibly TRBD2 for D (5 bases). The V gene lost 3 bases and the J gene lost 3 bases, with 24 bases spanning the gap. The CDR3 loop spans 18 amino acids. From germline, CDR1 is DFQATT and CDR2 SNEGSKA (reference sequence). Written as DNA, the CDR3 is TGCAGTGCTAGTAATCGAAATTTGCGGAGGTCTATCTACAATGAGCAGTTCTTC. This sequence encodes CSASNRNLRRSIYNEQFF.

The chain carries TRBV24-1 and TRBJ1-4, with D tentatively TRBD1 (6 bases). Trimming took off 3 bases at V and 5 bases at J, with 12 bases between the two ends. CDR3 size: 15 residues. In germline, CDR1 is KGHDR, CDR2 SFDVKD. In DNA, the CDR3 is TGTGCCACCAGTGATGCGACAGGCCCGAATGAAAAACTGTTTTTT. Encoded protein: CATSDATGPNEKLFF.

This sequence joins TRBV6-2 or TRBV6-3 and TRBJ1-1, with 11 bases aligning to TRBD1. V dropped 2 bases and J dropped 11; count of bases not matched to a gene: 7. The CDR3 is made up of 14 amino acids. Per the germline V gene, CDR1 is MNHEY and CDR2 is SVGEGT. CDR3 sequence: CASSYRTGGATAFF. In DNA, the CDR3 is TGTGCCAGCAGTTACAGGACAGGGGGCGCGACGGCTTTCTTT.

The chain carries TRBV2 and TRBJ2-1; D unresolved. V gave up 3 bases and J gave up 6 bases, with 3 bases separating them. Germline assignment: CDR1 SNHLY and CDR2 FYNNEI. The CDR3 spans 11 residues. CDR3 loop: CASSDINEQFF. In DNA form, the CDR3 reads TGTGCCAGCAGTGACATCAATGAGCAGTTCTTC.

V gene TRBV27 combines with J gene TRBJ1-2; TRBD1 might be the D (6 bases). The CDR3 consists of 15 residues. CDR1 and CDR2 (germline): MNHEY, SMNVEV (reference sequence). Trimming cost V 6 bases and J 8 bases, with 22 bases left between them. CDR3 residues: CASSEGNRATRGYTF. The CDR3 DNA is TGTGCCAGCAGCGAAGGGAACAGGGCGACGAGAGGCTACACCTTC.

The J gene is TRBJ1-2, the V gene TRBV5-1; D gene unclear. Trimming left V 0 bases short and J 8 bases short, with 17 bases between. CDR3 length equals 15 residues. The germline V gene has CDR1 SGHRS and CDR2 YFSETQ. For the CDR3, the DNA is TGCGCCAGCAGCTTGGTAAGGCGAGAGCGAGCAGGCTACACCTTC. Translating gives CASSLVRRERAGYTF.

The rearrangement uses TRBV2 and TRBJ2-3, with 7 bases fitting TRBD1. CDR3 size: 15 residues. Germline loops: CDR1 SNHLY, CDR2 FYNNEI. J lost 0 bases, V lost 6 bases, and 6 bases had no gene match. The CDR3 protein is CASRDPGQSTDTQYF. The CDR3 DNA follows: TGTGCCAGCAGAGATCCGGGACAGAGCACAGATACGCAGTATTTT.

The chain has TRBV2 and TRBJ2-2; TRBD1 matches at 7 bases. Germline loops: CDR1 SNHLY, CDR2 FYNNEI. This CDR3 spans 12 amino acids. V lost 1 base and J lost 13; bases outside the gene matches: 3. The CDR3 coding sequence is TGTGCCAGCAGTGAAGGACAGGGTACGCTGTTTTTT. This translates into CASSEGQGTLFF.